This T cell receptor (beta chain) was documented in a study of blood T cells in healthy people across ages. Then a second PCR, running about 6 to 12 cycles, was carried out with a sample-barcoded 5' primer and a J-beta primer mix. One entry per CDR3 protein results from TCRdb running MiXCR on the 5' RACE reads. This sample has about 650,000 distinct CDR3 sequences, with about a third found just once. This clonotype was seen many times. The V gene's germline CDR1 is SGHTA and CDR2 FQGNSA. Between the trimmed V and J ends, which lost 1 base and 1 base, there was a span of 17 bases. This CDR3 comprises 17 residues.

The TCR originated in an elderly woman in good health. This chain joins TRBV7-2 and TRBJ2-7; D might be TRBD2 (5 bases). The sequencing sample was made of blood. For the CDR3, the DNA is TGTGCCAGCAGCTTAGTTCCCGGGGTAAGGCAATCCTACGAGCAGTACTTC. As protein: CASSLVPGVRQSYEQYF.